Following are 15 T cell receptor beta chains from one sample sequenced in a study of blood T cell repertoires in COVID-19. The protocol was immunoSEQ multiplex PCR, while the TCRdb copy is restricted to in-frame clones and leaves out a portion. This table holds about 150,000 clones, around 84% found once. Sequencing was done on a sample of peripheral blood. Receptors were obtained from an older woman with COVID-19, enrolled during active disease.

The sample holds a few counts of this clone. The chain carries TRBV3-1 (or the pseudogene TRBV3-2) and TRBJ2-1, with D possibly being TRBD2 (6 bases). CDR1 is LGHDT, CDR2 YNNKEL, per germline (reference sequence). The CDR3 totals 13 residues. Trimming pared 0 bases from V and 13 bases from J, leaving 13 bases between. The CDR3 protein is CASSQDSGFRQFF. CDR3 DNA sequence: TGTGCCAGCAGCCAAGATAGCGGATTCCGACAGTTCTTC.

The CDR3 DNA reads as TGTGCCAGCACCCCCCGGGGTCTTTCGGAAGCTTTCTTT. This gives the protein CASTPRGLSEAFF. V is TRBV18 and J is TRBJ1-1; D is unclear. The germline gives CDR1 KGHSH, CDR2 LQKENI. This CDR3 is 13 amino acids long. V was trimmed by 8 bases and J by 8 bases, leaving 18 bases between them.

The V and J genes are TRBV25-1 and TRBJ1-5; perhaps TRBD1 as D (6 bases). Germline V gives CDR1 MGHDK, CDR2 SYGVNS. The germline V and J ends were trimmed by 5 bases and 5 bases, with 16 bases remaining between them. The CDR3 is made up of 15 amino acids. Here the CDR3 DNA reads TGTGCCAGCAGTAGGGGGGGCAGTCCCCATCAGCCCCAGCATTTT. Amino acids: CASSRGGSPHQPQHF.

The chain carries TRBV5-1 and TRBJ2-5, with a weak D call TRBD1 (5 bases). Germline V gene sequence: CDR1 SGHRS, CDR2 YFSETQ. The CDR3 extends over 14 amino acids. Trimming took 0 bases from V and 5 from J, leaving 11 bases between them. In DNA, the CDR3 is TGCGCCAGCAGCTTGGAGGGCCCAGGGGAGACCCAGTACTTC. Protein product: CASSLEGPGETQYF.

Only one count was recorded for this clone. The chain recombines TRBV5-5 with TRBJ2-7, with TRBD2 matching over 7 bases. The CDR3 has 15 residues. Trimming at V came to 2 bases and at J to 1 base, leaving 6 bases not matched to a gene. Germline V gene lookup returns CDR1 SGHKS and CDR2 YYEKEE (reference sequence). CDR3 sequence: CASSFVAGASYEQYF. The CDR3 DNA reads TGTGCCAGCAGCTTTGTTGCGGGAGCTTCCTACGAGCAGTACTTC. The full variable domain, its missing parts supplied by reference TRBV5-5 and TRBJ2-7, is DAGVTQSPTHLIKTRGQQVTLRCSPISGHKSVSWYQQVLGQGPQFIFQYYEKEERGRGNFPDRFSARQFPNYSSELNVNALLLGDSALYLCASSFVAGASYEQYFGPGTRLTVT.

The V and J genes are TRBV27 and TRBJ1-2, with D perhaps TRBD1 (5 bases). V was shortened by 4 bases and J by 4 bases, with 13 bases between the two germline ends. The CDR3 covers 14 residues. The germline gives CDR1 MNHEY, CDR2 SMNVEV (reference sequence). The CDR3 here is CASSSDRQRYGYTF. CDR3 nucleotides: TGTGCCAGCAGTTCCGACCGACAGCGCTATGGCTACACCTTC.

The rearrangement uses TRBV6-1 and TRBJ2-3; no clear D gene. With 4 bases removed from V and 0 bases from J, the gap between germline ends came to 14 bases. Germline CDR1 reads MNHNS; CDR2 reads SASEGT. The CDR3 runs to 16 residues. Written as DNA, the CDR3 is TGTGCCAGCAGTGGTCGGTATAGAACTAGCACAGATACGCAGTATTTT. It yields the protein CASSGRYRTSTDTQYF.

The genes are TRBV5-6 and TRBJ2-1; a weak D match, TRBD2 (5 bases). CDR1 is SGHDT, CDR2 YYEEEE, per germline. With 2 bases removed from V and 7 bases from J, the gap between germline ends came to 16 bases. The CDR3 is 15 residues long. CDR3 nucleotide sequence: TGTGCCAGCAGCTTACGATGGAGGTCGGGAAATGAGCAGTTCTTC. Translation gives CASSLRWRSGNEQFF.

V gene TRBV25-1 combines with J gene TRBJ2-7; 8 nucleotides agree with TRBD1. Germline V gene data show CDR1 as MGHDK and CDR2 as SYGVNS. The CDR3 runs 15 residues. The V and J ends lost 4 bases and 2 bases, in that order; junction bases with no gene match: 7. The CDR3 region has the DNA TGTGCCAGCAGTGCCCCTGGACAGGGCCCCTACGAGCAGTACTTC. This sequence encodes CASSAPGQGPYEQYF.

The chain combines TRBV4-1 with TRBJ2-1, with TRBD1 matching over 7 bases. Germline CDR1 MGHRA, CDR2 YSYEKL. The CDR3 runs to 16 residues. The V and J ends lost 2 bases and 4 bases, in that order; junction bases with no gene match: 8. CDR3 in amino acids: CASSQPRDRYYNEQFF. CDR3 coding DNA: TGCGCCAGCAGCCAACCCCGGGACAGATATTACAATGAGCAGTTCTTC.

The chain links TRBV6-5 to TRBJ1-5, with D tentatively TRBD1 (5 bases). This CDR3 spans 14 amino acids. Germline CDR1 reads MNHEY; CDR2 reads SVGAGI. Trimming shortened V by 4 bases and J by 5 bases, and 12 bases separated the two germline ends. CDR3 sequence (DNA): TGTGCCAGCAGTTCTGGTACAGGCTATCAGCCCCAGCATTTT. Translated: CASSSGTGYQPQHF.

The J gene is TRBJ1-5, the V gene TRBV5-5; 10 bases map to TRBD1. The CDR3 sequence is 15 residues long. Unmatched junction bases numbered 6, after V lost 4 bases and J lost 5 bases. Germline V gene lookup returns CDR1 SGHKS and CDR2 YYEKEE (reference sequence). CDR3 coding DNA: TGTGCCAGCAGCATCAGACAGGGGGCATATCAGCCCCAGCATTTT. Translation gives CASSIRQGAYQPQHF.

The V gene is TRBV2, the J gene TRBJ2-1; 10 nucleotides agree with TRBD2. J lost 7 bases, V lost 2 bases, and 2 bases had no gene match. The length of the CDR3 is 14 residues. Germline loops: CDR1 SNHLY, CDR2 FYNNEI. The CDR3 coding sequence is TGTGCCAGCAGTGAACTAGCGGGAGATAATGAGCAGTTCTTC. This encodes CASSELAGDNEQFF. The whole variable domain, filled in from reference TRBV2 and TRBJ2-1, reads EPEVTQTPSHQVTQMGQEVILRCVPISNHLYFYWYRQILGQKVEFLVSFYNNEISEKSEIFDDQFSVERPDGSNFTLKIRSTKLEDSAMYFCASSELAGDNEQFFGPGTRLTVL.

The rearrangement links TRBV5-1 to TRBJ2-3, with 9 bases matching TRBD2. Germline assignment: CDR1 SGHRS and CDR2 YFSETQ. The CDR3 has 16 residues. Unmatched junction bases numbered 8, after V lost 2 bases and J lost 4 bases. CDR3 amino acids: CASSLGLAGVADTQYF. CDR3 DNA: TGCGCCAGCAGCTTAGGGTTAGCGGGAGTCGCAGATACGCAGTATTTT.

V is TRBV24-1 and J is TRBJ1-2; D perhaps matches TRBD1 (6 bases). This CDR3 is built from 16 residues. Germline assignment: CDR1 KGHDR and CDR2 SFDVKD. V lost 4 bases and J 8 bases, leaving 22 bases between the germline ends. CDR3 nucleotides: TGTGCCACCAGTGACCAGTGGACAGAGGGCACTGGGGGCTACACCTTC. It translates to CATSDQWTEGTGGYTF.